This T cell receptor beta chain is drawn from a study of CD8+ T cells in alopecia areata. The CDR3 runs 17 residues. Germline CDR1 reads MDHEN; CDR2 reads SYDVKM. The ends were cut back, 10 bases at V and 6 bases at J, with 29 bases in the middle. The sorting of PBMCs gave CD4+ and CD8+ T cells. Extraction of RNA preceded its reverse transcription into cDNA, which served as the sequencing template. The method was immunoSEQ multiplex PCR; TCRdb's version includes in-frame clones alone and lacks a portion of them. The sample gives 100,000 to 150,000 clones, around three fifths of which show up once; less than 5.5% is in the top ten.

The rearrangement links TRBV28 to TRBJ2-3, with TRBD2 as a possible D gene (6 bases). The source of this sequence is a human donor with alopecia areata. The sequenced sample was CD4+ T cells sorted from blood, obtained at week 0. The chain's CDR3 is CATPRAGRRRGPDTQYF. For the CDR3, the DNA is TGTGCCACCCCACGGGCGGGGCGACGCCGGGGTCCCGATACGCAGTATTTT. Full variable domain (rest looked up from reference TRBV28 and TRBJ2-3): DVKVTQSSRYLVKRTGEKVFLECVQDMDHENMFWYRQDPGLGLRLIYFSYDVKMKEKGDIPEGYSVSREKKERFSLILESASTNQTSMYLCATPRAGRRRGPDTQYFGPGTRLTVL.